These T cell receptor beta chains were read from a single sample in a study of beta chain features in type 1 diabetes. Using immunoSEQ multiplex PCR, the repertoire was profiled, and TCRdb retains in-frame clones only, with some absent. The sample includes just over 600,000 clones, around 15% of them seen just once. The material sequenced was naive CD4+ T cells from blood. All receptors come from a young man in good health. The CDR3 runs from the conserved cysteine through the conserved F or W. The D gene is left open where the match is weak. Some rows have no size entry. The others give once, few or many, or a class for an expanded clone.

J gene	D gene	V gene	clone size	CDR3 DNA	CDR3 protein
TRBJ2-7	NA	TRBV5-1	NA	TGCGCCAGCAGCTTTTCTAGCTTCCTCTACGAGCAGTACTTC	CASSFSSFLYEQYF
TRBJ2-1	TRBD2	TRBV10-3	few	TGTGCCATCAGTGAGCCTCGGGAGGGCAAGTACAATGAGCAGTTCTTC	CAISEPREGKYNEQFF
TRBJ2-1	NA	TRBV14	few	TGTGCCAGCAGCCTAGGGGGAGGGTACAATGAGCAGTTCTTC	CASSLGGGYNEQFF
TRBJ2-3	NA	TRBV29-1	NA	TGCAGCGTTGATTTCACTTTCGCAGATACGCAGTATTTT	CSVDFTFADTQYF
TRBJ1-4	TRBD1	TRBV7-9	NA	TGTGCCAGCTCGGGACAGGGACACGAAAAACTGTTTTTT	CASSGQGHEKLFF
TRBJ1-6	NA	TRBV19	few	TGTGCCAGTAGTATGGGAGGAGTAAATAATTCACCCCTCCACTTT	CASSMGGVNNSPLHF
TRBJ2-1	TRBD2	TRBV5-1	NA	TGCGCCAGCAGCTTGGAGGGCGGGACTAGCGGGAGCTCCGTAGAGCAGTTCTTC	CASSLEGGTSGSSVEQFF
TRBJ1-5	NA	TRBV4-1	few	TGCGCCAGCAGCCAAGTCGGCAGGAACCCAGAGCCCCAGCATTTT	CASSQVGRNPEPQHF
TRBJ2-1	TRBD2	TRBV11-3	NA	TGTGCCAGCAGCTTAGATGGTGGACTAGCTGGGAATGAGCAGTTCTTC	CASSLDGGLAGNEQFF
TRBJ1-1	TRBD1	TRBV5-1	NA	TGCGCCAGCAGCAGCCACACAGGGGCCTTGAACACTGAAGCTTTCTTT	CASSSHTGALNTEAFF
TRBJ1-2	NA	TRBV25-1	NA	TGTGCCAGCAGCCCGGGACACCTCTATGGCTACACCTTC	CASSPGHLYGYTF
TRBJ2-7	NA	TRBV15	few	TGTGCCACCAGCAGAGATCCAGCAGACGAGCAGTACTTC	CATSRDPADEQYF
TRBJ1-1	NA	TRBV27	once	TGTGCCAGCAGTTTATACGGATCGAACACTGAAGCTTTCTTT	CASSLYGSNTEAFF
TRBJ1-1	NA	TRBV20-1	few	TGCAGTGCTCACCCAGCCACTGAAGCTTTCTTT	CSAHPATEAFF
TRBJ1-1	TRBD1	TRBV28	NA	TGTGCCAGCAGATACCCGACAGGGCACACTGAAGCTTTCTTT	CASRYPTGHTEAFF
TRBJ2-3	TRBD2	TRBV4-1	NA	TGCGCCAGCAGCTACCTAGGCGGGGGGCCAAGCACAGATACGCAGTATTTT	CASSYLGGGPSTDTQYF
TRBJ2-2	NA	TRBV6-5	NA	TGTGCCAGCAGCCGGACAACCGGGGAGCTGTTTTTT	CASSRTTGELFF
TRBJ2-7	NA	TRBV7-9	NA	TGTGCCAGCAGCTTAGTTCTTGAATCCGAGCAGTACTTC	CASSLVLESEQYF
TRBJ1-3	NA	TRBV7-3	few	TGTGCCAGCAGCACGGACGGAGGGAGTGCTGGAAACACCATATATTTT	CASSTDGGSAGNTIYF
TRBJ2-3	TRBD1	TRBV5-1	few	TGCGCCAGCAGCCCACTCCTCAGGGGGACCGGGCCAGATACGCAGTATTTT	CASSPLLRGTGPDTQYF
TRBJ2-1	NA	TRBV14	NA	TGTGCCAGCAGCCAAGAACGTGAGCAGTTCTTC	CASSQEREQFF
TRBJ2-2	TRBD2	TRBV29-1	few	TGCAGCGTAGGGACTAGCGGGAGCGCCGGGGAGCTGTTTTTT	CSVGTSGSAGELFF
TRBJ1-3	TRBD1	TRBV11-1	NA	TGTGCCAGCAGAAGACAGGGGGCTGGAAACACCATATATTTT	CASRRQGAGNTIYF
TRBJ2-3	NA	TRBV5-4	NA	TGTGCCAGCAGGCAGACTGTTAGCACAGATACGCAGTATTTT	CASRQTVSTDTQYF
TRBJ2-1	NA	TRBV2	NA	TGTGCCAGCAGAATTCTCCCTAGCTCCTACAATGAGCAGTTCTTC	CASRILPSSYNEQFF
TRBJ1-1	NA	TRBV9	NA	TGTGCCAGCAGCGTGGAAGCAGGGGCCGCCTCCGGAGCTTTCTTT	CASSVEAGAASGAFF
TRBJ2-5	NA	TRBV19	NA	TGTGCCAGTAGGTTTAATGCGAGGGAGACCCAGTACTTC	CASRFNARETQYF
TRBJ1-6	NA	TRBV25-1	NA	TGTGCCAGCAGTAGCGGACTACTAAGGGATTCACCCCTCCACTTT	CASSSGLLRDSPLHF
TRBJ1-1	NA	TRBV6-1	few	TGTGCCAGCACTGAACCAGGGAGAAACACTGAAGCTTTCTTT	CASTEPGRNTEAFF
TRBJ2-5	TRBD2	TRBV10-3	few	TGTGCCATCGGGACTAGCGGGGGCCAAGAGACCCAGTACTTC	CAIGTSGGQETQYF
TRBJ1-1	NA	TRBV29-1	NA	TGCAGCGCTCTCAGGGCAGGGAACACTGAAGCTTTCTTT	CSALRAGNTEAFF
TRBJ2-6	NA	TRBV6-5	NA	TGTGCCAGCACCCCTTCGGGCTCTGGGGCCAACGTCCTGACTTTC	CASTPSGSGANVLTF
TRBJ1-6	TRBD1	TRBV5-6	NA	TGTGCCAGCAGCTTAGGGACAGGGGCTTCACCCCTCCACTTT	CASSLGTGASPLHF
TRBJ2-7	NA	TRBV18	NA	TGTGCCAGCTCACCAATGAACCAAGAAACCTACGAGCAGTACTTC	CASSPMNQETYEQYF
TRBJ2-6	NA	TRBV18	NA	TGTGCCAGCTCACCAGAAGACCGGATGAGAGGGGCCAACGTCCTGACTTTC	CASSPEDRMRGANVLTF
TRBJ2-1	NA	TRBV5-1	NA	TGCGCCAGCAGCTTGTCGCTCGGGGGCTCGGGCTACAATGAGCAGTTCTTC	CASSLSLGGSGYNEQFF
TRBJ2-7	NA	TRBV5-1	NA	TGCGCCAGCAGCTTAAGTCGGACGGTCACCTACGAGCAGTACTTC	CASSLSRTVTYEQYF
TRBJ2-3	TRBD2	TRBV7-2	NA	TGTGCCAGCAGCCAGGGACTAGCGGGAGTGACAGATACGCAGTATTTT	CASSQGLAGVTDTQYF
TRBJ1-5	NA	TRBV23-1	NA	TGCGCCAGCAGTCGGATAACCGGGACACCCAATCAGCCCCAGCATTTT	CASSRITGTPNQPQHF
TRBJ2-2	NA	TRBV4-2	NA	TGTGCCAGCAGCCTCGTAGGGGGAGTTGGTACCGGGGAGCTGTTTTTT	CASSLVGGVGTGELFF
TRBJ2-7	TRBD2	TRBV7-9	NA	TGTGCCAGCAGAAGACTAGCGGGAGGCTCCTACGAGCAGTACTTC	CASRRLAGGSYEQYF
TRBJ1-2	NA	TRBV14	few	TGTGCCAGCAGCCAAGAGGTCAGGCTGGGATATGGCTACACCTTC	CASSQEVRLGYGYTF
TRBJ1-1	NA	TRBV7-9	few	TGTGCCAGCAGCTTACGCAGGGTAGGCACTGAAGCTTTCTTT	CASSLRRVGTEAFF
TRBJ2-7	TRBD2	TRBV4-3	NA	TGCGCCAGCAGCCGTTCTAGCGGGGGGACCTACGAGCAGTACTTC	CASSRSSGGTYEQYF
TRBJ2-7	TRBD1	TRBV29-1	NA	TGCAGCGTTGAAAGGGGGACAGATCCCTACGAGCAGTACTTC	CSVERGTDPYEQYF
TRBJ2-7	NA	TRBV20-1	NA	TGCAGTGCTATGTCCTCCTACGAGCAGTACTTC	CSAMSSYEQYF
TRBJ2-1	TRBD2	TRBV11-2	few	TGTGCCAGCAGCCAACTAGCGGGAGGGCTCAATGAGCAGTTCTTC	CASSQLAGGLNEQFF
TRBJ2-1	NA	TRBV27	NA	TGTGCCAGCAGTTTATCTCGTAACTCCTACAATGAGCAGTTCTTC	CASSLSRNSYNEQFF
TRBJ2-7	NA	TRBV12-5	NA	TGTGCTAGTGGTTTGGTCCTCGGGCAGGGCCCCCACGAGCAGTACTTC	CASGLVLGQGPHEQYF
TRBJ2-7	NA	TRBV30	few	TGTGCCTGGAGTGTACAAGTCGGGGCCACCTACGAGCAGTACTTC	CAWSVQVGATYEQYF
TRBJ1-1	NA	TRBV2	few	TGTGCCAGCAGTGAGCGTCTGAACACTGAAGCTTTCTTT	CASSERLNTEAFF
TRBJ2-3	TRBD2	TRBV7-3	NA	TGTGCCAGCAGCTCAAGCGGGAGGGTGGGAGATACGCAGTATTTT	CASSSSGRVGDTQYF
TRBJ2-5	NA	TRBV7-3	NA	TGTGCCAGCAGCTCCATGAAGCGGGCCCAAGAGACCCAGTACTTC	CASSSMKRAQETQYF
TRBJ2-7	NA	TRBV15	few	TGTGCCACCAGCAGAGTGACGGGGGTAGCCCACGAGCAGTACTTC	CATSRVTGVAHEQYF
TRBJ2-2	NA	TRBV9	NA	TGTGCCAGCAGCGGTAGTGGGAACACCGGGGAGCTGTTTTTT	CASSGSGNTGELFF
TRBJ2-7	NA	TRBV10-3	NA	TGTGCCATCAGTGAAAGGACGGGGGCCCCCCACGAGCAGTACTTC	CAISERTGAPHEQYF
TRBJ1-5	NA	TRBV7-3	few	TGTGCCAGCAGCTTATGGGGAGATCAGCCCCAGCATTTT	CASSLWGDQPQHF
TRBJ2-2	TRBD1	TRBV6-6	few	TGTGCCAGCAGTGGGAGACAGGGAAACACCGGGGAGCTGTTTTTT	CASSGRQGNTGELFF
TRBJ2-1	TRBD2	TRBV2	many	TGTGCCAGCAGCTCTAGCGGGGGCTCCTACAATGAGCAGTTCTTC	CASSSSGGSYNEQFF
TRBJ2-3	NA	TRBV28	NA	TGTGCCAGCAGTTCACCGAAGGGGGCAGATACGCAGTATTTT	CASSSPKGADTQYF